Presented here are 22 T cell receptor beta chains from one specimen sequenced in a study of OX40 agonist ivuxolimab in advanced cancers. The library was produced with the immunoSEQ multiplex PCR assay. Sourced from immuneACCESS, this table was stored by TCRdb with only in-frame sequences that have V and J called. A share of the clones is absent; for the studies checked, an unresolved V gene accounts for under half, and the remainder has no known explanation. Counted in this sample were tens of thousands of clones; around 88% of them appeared once. Less than 35% of the sample rests with the top ten. The specimen comprised CD4+ or CD8+ T cells sorted from blood, sampled in a trial of the OX40 agonist ivuxolimab. The receptors shown here come from an adult with an advanced solid tumor such as melanoma, head and neck, liver or kidney cancer.

The genes are TRBV14 and TRBJ2-1; D might be TRBD2 (6 bases). The CDR3 has 16 amino acids. V dropped 5 bases and J dropped 0 bases, with 14 bases sitting between them. Per the germline V gene, CDR1 is SGHDN and CDR2 is FVKESK. The CDR3 here is CASSGLAMSSYNEQFF. CDR3 DNA sequence: TGTGCCAGCAGCGGTCTAGCGATGAGCTCCTACAATGAGCAGTTCTTC.

V is TRBV19 and J is TRBJ1-3; D is uncertain. CDR3 length: 12 residues. V was clipped by 6 bases and J by 3 bases, with 6 bases between them. Germline V CDR1 and CDR2: LNHDA, SQIVND (reference sequence). The CDR3 protein is CASSSIGNTIYF. The CDR3 nucleotides read TGTGCCAGTAGCAGCATTGGAAACACCATATATTTT.

The chain has TRBV4-2 and TRBJ2-7; TRBD2 might be the D (6 bases). CDR1 is LGHNA and CDR2 is YNFKEQ in the germline V gene. The CDR3 has 13 amino acids. Trimming took 4 bases from V and 7 from J, leaving 14 bases between them. CDR3 DNA sequence: TGTGCCAGCAGCCTCCGGAGGGCGGATGAGCAGTACTTC. Amino acids: CASSLRRADEQYF.

Only one count was recorded for this clone. V and J are TRBV19 and TRBJ1-3; 7 bases agree with TRBD1. Germline loops: CDR1 LNHDA, CDR2 SQIVND (reference sequence). The CDR3 is made up of 15 amino acids. V trimming: 7 bases; J trimming: 4 bases; junction bases outside the gene matches: 10. This CDR3 reads CASIPRTGKGNTIYF. CDR3 nucleotides: TGTGCCAGTATTCCGAGGACAGGAAAGGGAAACACCATATATTTT. Together with reference TRBV19 and TRBJ1-3, the CDR3 gives the full variable domain: DGGITQSPKYLFRKEGQNVTLSCEQNLNHDAMYWYRQDPGQGLRLIYYSQIVNDFQKGDIAEGYSVSREKKESFPLTVTSAQKNPTAFYLCASIPRTGKGNTIYFGEGSWLTVV.

The genes are TRBV27 and TRBJ2-1, with D perhaps being TRBD1 or TRBD2 (5 bases each). Between the trimmed V and J ends, which lost 11 bases and 6 bases, there was a span of 14 bases. CDR1 and CDR2 (germline): MNHEY, SMNVEV (reference sequence). This CDR3 has 12 amino acids. CDR3 in amino acids: CACQGVSNEQFF. The DNA of the CDR3 is TGTGCCTGCCAGGGAGTGTCCAATGAGCAGTTCTTC.

The V call is TRBV6-5, the J call TRBJ2-7; D is unresolved. The V gene lost 0 bases and the J gene lost 0 bases, with 3 bases spanning the gap. The germline gives CDR1 MNHEY, CDR2 SVGAGI. The CDR3 has 13 residues. CDR3 nucleotide sequence: TGTGCCAGCAGTTACTCAGCCTCCTACGAGCAGTACTTC. Translated, it gives CASSYSASYEQYF.

This clone was picked up a small number of times. The chain employs TRBV5-4 and TRBJ2-2; 7 bases fit TRBD1. The junction had 6 bases not matched to a gene; V was cut back by 6 bases and J by 1 base. Looked up from germline, CDR1 is SGHNT and CDR2 is YYREEE (reference sequence). The CDR3 has 15 residues. The CDR3 loop reads CASNYGTENTGELFF. In DNA form, the CDR3 reads TGTGCCAGCAACTACGGGACAGAGAACACCGGGGAGCTGTTTTTT.

This sequence joins TRBV6-6 and TRBJ2-5; unclear D gene. Trimming stripped 3 bases from V and 3 bases from J, with 8 bases between. The CDR3 is 13 residues long. The V gene's germline CDR1 is MNHNY and CDR2 SVGAGI (reference sequence). The CDR3 here is CASSYETEETQYF. Here the CDR3 DNA reads TGTGCCAGCAGTTATGAAACAGAAGAGACCCAGTACTTC.

CDR3 in amino acids: CASSSTLAGLETQYF. The CDR3 DNA follows: TGTGCCAGCAGCTCAACCTTAGCGGGGTTAGAGACCCAGTACTTC. The chain combines TRBV7-2 with TRBJ2-5; 8 bases align to TRBD2. V was pared by 4 bases and J by 4 bases, with 8 bases of the junction left unmatched. The CDR3 runs 15 residues. The germline V gene encodes CDR1 SGHTA and CDR2 FQGNSA. The variable domain in full, with the rest retrieved from reference TRBV7-2 and TRBJ2-5, is GAGVSQSPSNKVTEKGKDVELRCDPISGHTALYWYRQSLGQGLEFLIYFQGNSAPDKSGLPSDRFSAERTGGSVSTLTIQRTQQEDSAVYLCASSSTLAGLETQYFGPGTRLLVL.

This clone was seen many times. This chain joins TRBV10-3 and TRBJ1-5; 9 nucleotides line up with TRBD1. V dropped 3 bases and J dropped 4; count of bases not matched to a gene: 7. Germline-derived CDR1 and CDR2 are ENHRY and SYGVKD. The CDR3 loop spans 16 amino acids. CDR3 coding DNA: TGTGCCATCAGTGACCAGGGACAGGGTATGAATCAGCCCCAGCATTTT. It translates to CAISDQGQGMNQPQHF.

The chain uses TRBV29-1 and TRBJ1-2; the match to TRBD1 covers 7 bases. This CDR3 spans 14 amino acids. Germline V gene lookup returns CDR1 SQVTM and CDR2 ANQGSEA. V was pared by 0 bases and J by 4 bases, with 5 bases of the junction left unmatched. The CDR3 nucleotides are TGCAGCGTTGAAGATCTAGGGGGCAGCTATGGCTACACCTTC. Amino acids: CSVEDLGGSYGYTF.

The rearrangement joins TRBV4-1 to TRBJ1-5; D gene unclear. Trimming left V 1 base short and J 0 bases short, with 4 bases between. This CDR3 contains 14 residues. Germline lookup yields CDR1 MGHRA and CDR2 YSYEKL. CDR3 amino acids: CASSQGNSNQPQHF. For the CDR3, the DNA is TGCGCCAGCAGCCAAGGAAATAGCAATCAGCCCCAGCATTTT.

The chain is built from TRBV5-1 and TRBJ1-1; D is possibly TRBD1 (6 bases). This CDR3 region has 14 residues. V was clipped by 3 bases and J by 3 bases, with 12 bases between them. The germline V gene encodes CDR1 SGHRS and CDR2 YFSETQ. The chain's CDR3 is CASSWGAGDTEAFF. The DNA of the CDR3 is TGCGCCAGCAGCTGGGGGGCAGGGGACACTGAAGCTTTCTTT.

V usage is TRBV5-1 and J usage is TRBJ2-1, with unresolved D. CDR1 and CDR2 from the germline V gene are SGHRS and YFSETQ. The V end lost 0 bases, the J end lost 2 bases, and 9 bases lay between the germline ends. The CDR3 spans 15 residues. In DNA, the CDR3 is TGCGCCAGCAGCTTGGACGCCTCCACCTACAATGAGCAGTTCTTC. Its translation is CASSLDASTYNEQFF.

The V call is TRBV19, the J call TRBJ2-2; D is unclear. CDR3 length: 14 amino acids. Trimming removed 5 bases from V and 6 bases from J, with 13 bases in between. Per the germline V gene, CDR1 is LNHDA and CDR2 is SQIVND (reference sequence). CDR3 nucleotides: TGTGCCAGTAGTCCCTCTCTCCGGGCCGGGGAGCTGTTTTTT. This encodes CASSPSLRAGELFF.

In DNA, the CDR3 is TGTGCCAGCAGCATGGGTAAACCGGGACTAGGGGAGACCCAGTACTTC. Its translation is CASSMGKPGLGETQYF. The rearrangement links TRBV5-8 to TRBJ2-5; 8 nucleotides agree with TRBD2. Germline CDR1 reads SGHTS; CDR2 reads YDEGEE. J was trimmed by 5 bases and V by 4 bases; bases with no gene match: 13. The CDR3 extends over 16 amino acids.

This chain joins TRBV27 and TRBJ2-7; the D is unclear. The CDR3 contains 13 residues. V was trimmed by 2 bases and J by 5 bases, leaving 10 bases between them. Per germline, CDR1 MNHEY and CDR2 SMNVEV (reference sequence). CDR3 protein: CASSLQVTNEQYF. DNA for the CDR3: TGTGCCAGCAGTTTACAGGTTACCAACGAGCAGTACTTC.

The chain recombines TRBV19 with TRBJ2-6; D possibly corresponds to TRBD2 (5 bases). Trimming removed 6 bases at V and 1 base at J, with 16 bases between. Germline V gene sequence: CDR1 LNHDA, CDR2 SQIVND (reference sequence). The CDR3 is 17 residues long. The CDR3 protein is CASRTRDVNSGANVLTF. As DNA, the CDR3 is TGTGCCAGTAGGACCCGGGATGTCAATTCTGGGGCCAACGTCCTGACTTTC.

This clone occurred a few times. The V and J genes are TRBV6-6 and TRBJ2-7; either TRBD1 or TRBD2 may fit D (5 bases each). CDR1 and CDR2 (germline): MNHNY, SVGAGI (reference sequence). The CDR3 has 14 residues. V was cut by 5 bases and J by 3 bases, with 14 bases left in between. The CDR3 DNA reads as TGTGCCAGCAGTCGGTGGGACCCCAACTACGAGCAGTACTTC. Translated: CASSRWDPNYEQYF.

This clone was seen a single time. The chain couples TRBV5-1 to TRBJ2-5; D is undetermined. Gene TRBJ2-7 matches the end of the DNA better, so the J call may be wrong. The CDR3 has 11 amino acids. Germline assignment: CDR1 SGHRS and CDR2 YFSETQ. This CDR3 is CASKSAYEQYF. The CDR3 DNA reads as TGCGCCAGCAAATCTGCCTACGAGCAGTACTTC.

The chain links TRBV7-8 to TRBJ2-7; 7 nucleotides line up with TRBD1. The germline V gene has CDR1 SGHVS and CDR2 FQNEAQ. V lost 6 bases and J lost 0; bases outside the gene matches: 8. This CDR3 comprises 15 residues. DNA for the CDR3: TGTGCCAGCAGACCGAGACAGGGACCCTCCTACGAGCAGTACTTC. Translated: CASRPRQGPSYEQYF.

This chain uses TRBV7-8 with TRBJ1-3; D unresolved. V shed 2 bases and J shed 2 bases, with 7 bases lying between them. The CDR3 extends over 14 amino acids. Germline CDR1 and CDR2: SGHVS and FQNEAQ. The CDR3: CASSLSRTGNTIYF. The CDR3 DNA is TGTGCCAGCAGCTTATCTCGAACTGGAAACACCATATATTTT.